These 22 T cell receptor beta chains came from one sample sequenced in a study of blood T cell repertoires in COVID-19 (dated by TCRdb to the early 2020s). Libraries were prepared through the immunoSEQ multiplex PCR assay. The table was pulled from immuneACCESS by TCRdb, which kept in-frame rearrangements only. Such tables lose some clones; where checked, under half of the loss comes from unresolved V genes, and the rest has no known cause. The sample table records about 120,000 clones; 75% to 90% of these occur just once. The top ten clones comprise about a fifth of the sample. The sample comprised peripheral blood. These TCRs come from a human donor with acute or convalescent COVID-19. The donor label of this sample is uncertain.

The rearrangement uses TRBV6-2 or TRBV6-3 and TRBJ1-1, with D uncertain. The V end was cut by 6 bases, the J end by 4 bases, with 12 bases between. Germline CDR1 and CDR2: MNHEY and SVGEGT. The CDR3 is 13 residues long. CDR3 sequence reads: CASSQEVGTEAFF. As DNA, the CDR3 is TGTGCCAGCAGCCAAGAGGTGGGCACTGAAGCTTTCTTT.

The V and J genes are TRBV4-3 and TRBJ1-6, with D perhaps TRBD1 (5 bases). Trimming stripped 3 bases from V and 2 bases from J, with 8 bases between. From germline, CDR1 is LGHNA and CDR2 YSLEER. The CDR3 totals 15 residues. The CDR3: CASSHGGAYNSPLHF. In DNA, the CDR3 is TGCGCCAGCAGCCACGGGGGTGCCTATAATTCACCCCTCCACTTT.

In regard to this clone: The junction departs from the called germline gene at one end, perhaps through a read error. The V gene is TRBV6-1, the J gene TRBJ2-1; D is unclear. Germline V gives CDR1 MNHNS, CDR2 SASEGT. The CDR3 covers 13 residues. CDR3 nucleotides: TGTGCCAGCAGCGAAGAATATAGCTTTAGGCAGTTCTTC. Translating it yields CASSEEYSFRQFF.

The J gene is TRBJ2-2, the V gene TRBV18; D is unclear. This CDR3 region has 13 residues. V dropped 2 bases and J dropped 3 bases, with 4 bases sitting between them. The germline V gene encodes CDR1 KGHSH and CDR2 LQKENI. CDR3 coding DNA: TGTGCCAGCTCACCAGCAGACACCGGGGAGCTGTTTTTT. This translates into CASSPADTGELFF. Filled out from reference TRBV18 and TRBJ2-2, the complete variable domain reads NAGVMQNPRHLVRRRGQEARLRCSPMKGHSHVYWYRQLPEEGLKFMVYLQKENIIDESGMPKERFSAEFPKEGPSILRIQQVVRGDSAAYFCASSPADTGELFFGEGSRLTVL.

The genes are TRBV29-1 and TRBJ1-1; D gene uncertain. Trimming removed 6 bases from V and 5 bases from J, with 10 bases in between. CDR3 length: 11 residues. Germline V gives CDR1 SQVTM, CDR2 ANQGSEA. The CDR3 DNA follows: TGCAGCGTGACTAGAGGGACTGAAGCTTTCTTT. Its protein is CSVTRGTEAFF. The whole variable domain, remainder taken from reference TRBV29-1 and TRBJ1-1, is SAVISQKPSRDICQRGTSLTIQCQVDSQVTMMFWYRQQPGQSLTLIATANQGSEATYESGFVIDKFPISRPNLTFSTLTVSNMSPEDSSIYLCSVTRGTEAFFGQGTRLTVV.

The chain carries TRBV7-2 and TRBJ2-5; the match to TRBD2 covers 8 bases. J gave up 1 base and V 0 bases, and 4 bases lay outside the gene matches. This CDR3 spans 16 amino acids. Germline loops: CDR1 SGHTA, CDR2 FQGNSA. CDR3 sequence (DNA): TGTGCCAGCAGCTTAGCAACTAGCGGAGGCCAAGAGACCCAGTACTTC. As protein: CASSLATSGGQETQYF.

CDR3 protein: CASSSHQGSGELFF. In DNA, the CDR3 is TGCGCCAGCAGCTCCCACCAGGGTTCCGGGGAGCTGTTTTTT. The gene calls are TRBV5-1 and TRBJ2-2, with a tentative D call TRBD1 (5 bases). V lost 3 bases and J 6 bases, leaving 12 bases between the germline ends. Germline CDR1 is SGHRS and CDR2 is YFSETQ. The CDR3 has 14 residues.

The rearrangement uses TRBV7-2 and TRBJ1-3; a possible D gene is TRBD1 (5 bases). CDR3 size: 18 residues. Germline assignment: CDR1 SGHTA and CDR2 FQGNSA. Between the trimmed V and J ends, which lost 1 base and 1 base, there was a span of 17 bases. CDR3 loop: CASSLGTPWQGSGNTIYF. CDR3 DNA: TGTGCCAGCAGCTTAGGGACCCCGTGGCAGGGTTCTGGAAACACCATATATTTT.

V usage is TRBV10-3 and J usage is TRBJ1-2, with a weak D call TRBD1 (5 bases). V was cut by 10 bases and J by 4 bases, with 10 bases left in between. CDR1 is ENHRY, CDR2 SYGVKD, per germline. There are 11 residues in the CDR3. CDR3 residues: CATQGLYGYTF. As DNA, the CDR3 is TGTGCCACCCAGGGCCTCTATGGCTACACCTTC.

This chain joins TRBV28 and TRBJ1-2, with 8 nucleotides matching TRBD1. CDR3 size: 14 residues. Germline trimming cut 8 bases from V and 4 bases from J; bases unmatched to any gene: 9. The V gene's germline CDR1 is MDHEN and CDR2 SYDVKM. This CDR3 is CASSRGRTTYGYTF. CDR3 nucleotide sequence: TGTGCCAGCTCCAGGGGGCGTACCACCTATGGCTACACCTTC.

This chain links TRBV5-4 with TRBJ2-3; a possible D gene is TRBD2 (6 bases). CDR3 length: 13 amino acids. Germline V lookup: CDR1 SGHNT, CDR2 YYREEE (reference sequence). The germline V and J ends were trimmed by 3 bases and 3 bases, with 8 bases remaining between them. The CDR3 DNA reads TGTGCCAGCAGCTCGGAGGGAACAGATACGCAGTATTTT. It translates to CASSSEGTDTQYF.

V usage is TRBV10-3 and J usage is TRBJ2-7; 7 bases agree with TRBD2. CDR3 size: 14 residues. J was trimmed by 1 base and V by 4 bases; bases with no gene match: 4. Germline V CDR1 and CDR2: ENHRY, SYGVKD. The CDR3 DNA is TGTGCCATCAGTGGTAGTAGCGGGTCCTACGAGCAGTACTTC. This gives the protein CAISGSSGSYEQYF.

V is TRBV30 and J is TRBJ2-5; D not resolved. Germline CDR1 reads GTSNPN; CDR2 reads SVGIG (reference sequence). Trimming took off 0 bases at V and 5 bases at J, with 13 bases between the two ends. The CDR3 is 14 amino acids. The CDR3 DNA sequence: TGTGCCTGGAGTGTTTCGAGTATGAGGGAGACCCAGTACTTC. It is translated as CAWSVSSMRETQYF.

In DNA, the CDR3 is TGTGCCAGCAGCCTCGACAGGGTCGCAGATACGCAGTATTTT. Its protein is CASSLDRVADTQYF. V is TRBV7-9 and J is TRBJ2-3; 7 bases are shared with TRBD1. This CDR3 has 14 amino acids. CDR1 is SEHNR and CDR2 is FQNEAQ in the germline V gene (reference sequence). Trimming cost V 5 bases and J 4 bases; bases outside gene matches: 6.

This sequence joins TRBV27 and TRBJ1-5; 9 nucleotides align to TRBD1. Germline V gives CDR1 MNHEY, CDR2 SMNVEV (reference sequence). The CDR3 is 15 amino acids. V was pared by 8 bases and J by 0 bases, with 5 bases of the junction left unmatched. Here the CDR3 reads CASRTGADSNQPQHF. DNA for the CDR3: TGTGCCAGCCGGACAGGGGCGGATAGCAATCAGCCCCAGCATTTT.

This clone has a single count. The V call is TRBV15, the J call TRBJ1-4; no definite D call. This CDR3 spans 15 amino acids. Germline loops: CDR1 LNHNV, CDR2 YYDKDF (reference sequence). The germline V and J ends were trimmed by 5 bases and 0 bases, with 10 bases remaining between them. In DNA form, the CDR3 reads TGTGCCACCAGCTCGGGTTGGGCAACTAATGAAAAACTGTTTTTT. Its translation: CATSSGWATNEKLFF.

The V and J genes are TRBV27 and TRBJ1-5, with D uncertain. Germline CDR1 reads MNHEY; CDR2 reads SMNVEV (reference sequence). V lost 8 bases and J lost 1, with 12 bases in between. The CDR3 consists of 14 residues. This CDR3 reads CASYGHSSNQPQHF. CDR3 bases: TGTGCCAGCTACGGTCACAGCAGCAATCAGCCCCAGCATTTT.

This chain links TRBV2 with TRBJ1-4; 8 bases fit TRBD1. The CDR3 length is 14 residues. J was trimmed by 5 bases and V by 7 bases; bases with no gene match: 6. Germline CDR1 reads SNHLY; CDR2 reads FYNNEI. CDR3 sequence (DNA): TGTGCCAGCATACGGGACAGGAACAATGAAAAACTGTTTTTT. It is translated as CASIRDRNNEKLFF.

The chain joins TRBV18 to TRBJ1-3; weak D call: TRBD1 (6 bases). Germline V gives CDR1 KGHSH, CDR2 LQKENI. The CDR3 consists of 16 residues. The V end was cut by 3 bases, the J end by 0 bases, with 12 bases between. The CDR3 loop reads CASSPPGESSGNTIYF. DNA for the CDR3: TGTGCCAGCTCACCCCCAGGGGAAAGCTCTGGAAACACCATATATTTT.

The gene calls are TRBV3-1 (or the pseudogene TRBV3-2) and TRBJ1-5, with D unresolved. Germline CDR1 reads LGHDT; CDR2 reads YNNKEL (reference sequence). The CDR3 consists of 14 residues. V was shortened by 5 bases and J by 7 bases, with 15 bases between the two germline ends. CDR3 region: CASSCHKLVQPQHF. CDR3 bases: TGTGCCAGCAGCTGCCATAAACTGGTCCAGCCCCAGCATTTT.

The chain carries TRBV4-1 and TRBJ1-1; D is perhaps TRBD1 (6 bases). CDR3 length: 15 amino acids. V shed 2 bases and J shed 0 bases, with 10 bases lying between them. The germline gives CDR1 MGHRA, CDR2 YSYEKL. CDR3 amino acids: CASSQQQGVNTEAFF. CDR3 coding DNA: TGCGCCAGCAGCCAACAACAGGGAGTGAACACTGAAGCTTTCTTT.

The J gene is TRBJ2-7, the V gene TRBV19; 7 nucleotides match TRBD1. CDR3 size: 16 residues. Trimming at V came to 5 bases and at J to 1 base, leaving 11 bases not matched to a gene. Germline CDR1 reads LNHDA; CDR2 reads SQIVND (reference sequence). CDR3 sequence (DNA): TGTGCCAGTAGTCCTGCCTGGGCAGGGGGATCCTACGAGCAGTACTTC. This encodes CASSPAWAGGSYEQYF.